Listed below are T cell receptor beta chains from one sample, sequenced in a study of blood T cell repertoires in COVID-19. Measured with immunoSEQ multiplex PCR; TCRdb has only the in-frame clones, and not every one. The sample has 300,000 to 400,000 clones, 65% to 90% seen once. Specimen: PBMCs or T cells enriched from blood (not recorded which). Receptor source: a woman aged 40 to 49 with acute COVID-19. Each CDR3 is given with its conserved first and last residue. The D gene is left open where the match is weak. Some rows have no size entry. The others give once, few or many, or a class for an expanded clone.

j_call: TRBJ2-1
clone_size: .
d_call: .
v_call: TRBV3-1/TRBV3-2
cdr3_nt: TGTGCCAGCAGCCAAGATTATGCAGGGGCCAATGAGCAGTTCTTC
cdr3_aa: CASSQDYAGANEQFF

j_call: TRBJ2-5
clone_size: .
d_call: TRBD2
v_call: TRBV29-1
cdr3_nt: TGCAGCGTTTTCCCCGTGGCGGGAGAGAAAGAAGAGACCCAGTACTTC
cdr3_aa: CSVFPVAGEKEETQYF

j_call: TRBJ2-1
clone_size: .
d_call: TRBD1
v_call: TRBV19
cdr3_nt: TGTGCCAGCAGAAACAGGGGGCTGAATGAGCAGTTCTTC
cdr3_aa: CASRNRGLNEQFF

j_call: TRBJ2-5
clone_size: .
d_call: .
v_call: TRBV18
cdr3_nt: TGTGCCAGCTCACCAACCGGGGAGACCCAGTACTTC
cdr3_aa: CASSPTGETQYF

j_call: TRBJ1-3
clone_size: .
d_call: .
v_call: TRBV25-1
cdr3_nt: TGTGCCAGCAGTGATTTACCGGGGGGCTCTGGAAACACCATATATTTT
cdr3_aa: CASSDLPGGSGNTIYF

j_call: TRBJ1-1
clone_size: .
d_call: .
v_call: TRBV28
cdr3_nt: TGTGCCAGCAGTTTATCCAGGGGGAACACTGAAGCTTTCTTT
cdr3_aa: CASSLSRGNTEAFF

j_call: TRBJ2-2
clone_size: .
d_call: TRBD1
v_call: TRBV2
cdr3_nt: TGTGCCAGCAGTGACAGGGGACAGATCACGAACACCGGGGAGCTGTTTTTT
cdr3_aa: CASSDRGQITNTGELFF

j_call: TRBJ2-3
clone_size: .
d_call: .
v_call: TRBV4-3
cdr3_nt: TGCGCCAGCAGCCAATACCGAGGGGACTCTAGCACAGATACGCAGTATTTT
cdr3_aa: CASSQYRGDSSTDTQYF

j_call: TRBJ2-5
clone_size: .
d_call: TRBD1
v_call: TRBV5-4
cdr3_nt: TGTGCCAGCAGCAAAGGACAGGAACAGACCCAGTACTTC
cdr3_aa: CASSKGQEQTQYF

j_call: TRBJ2-5
clone_size: .
d_call: .
v_call: TRBV7-9
cdr3_nt: TGTGCCAGCAGCCATCCACTCCAGGGAGAGACCCAGTACTTC
cdr3_aa: CASSHPLQGETQYF

j_call: TRBJ1-1
clone_size: .
d_call: .
v_call: TRBV7-3
cdr3_nt: TGTGCCAGCAAGCGACAGGAGAACACTGAAGCTTTCTTT
cdr3_aa: CASKRQENTEAFF

j_call: TRBJ1-2
clone_size: .
d_call: TRBD1
v_call: TRBV7-9
cdr3_nt: TGTGCCAGCAGCACCTGGACAGGGCTCAATGGCTACACCTTC
cdr3_aa: CASSTWTGLNGYTF

j_call: TRBJ1-4
clone_size: .
d_call: TRBD1
v_call: TRBV4-3
cdr3_nt: TGCGCCAGCAGCCAAACACGTGGGAGGGGGACAGGACTGTTTTTT
cdr3_aa: CASSQTRGRGTGLFF

j_call: TRBJ1-1
clone_size: .
d_call: TRBD1
v_call: TRBV2
cdr3_nt: TGTGCCAGCCCGACAGGGGCTGACAACACTGAAGCTTTCTTT
cdr3_aa: CASPTGADNTEAFF

j_call: TRBJ2-1
clone_size: .
d_call: TRBD2
v_call: TRBV28
cdr3_nt: TGTGCCAGCAGTCCACCGGGACTAGGACCGCCCCGGCAGTTCTTC
cdr3_aa: CASSPPGLGPPRQFF

j_call: TRBJ2-6
clone_size: few
d_call: .
v_call: TRBV28
cdr3_nt: TGTGCCAGCAGTTATGCGGCGGGGGCCAACGTCCTGACTTTC
cdr3_aa: CASSYAAGANVLTF

j_call: TRBJ1-1
clone_size: .
d_call: TRBD1
v_call: TRBV28
cdr3_nt: TGTGCCAGCAGGCTCAGGGGGCGGAACACTGAAGCTTTCTTT
cdr3_aa: CASRLRGRNTEAFF

j_call: TRBJ2-1
clone_size: .
d_call: .
v_call: TRBV9
cdr3_nt: TGTGCCAGCAGCGCTTTCGGGTACAATGAGCAGTTCTTC
cdr3_aa: CASSAFGYNEQFF

j_call: TRBJ1-5
clone_size: .
d_call: .
v_call: TRBV28
cdr3_nt: TGTGCCAGCAGCGGGAATTCGGGGGGTACTCAGCCCCAGCATTTT
cdr3_aa: CASSGNSGGTQPQHF

j_call: TRBJ2-3
clone_size: few
d_call: TRBD2
v_call: TRBV3-1/TRBV3-2
cdr3_nt: TGTGCCAGCAGCCAAGATCTAGCGGGGGGCACAGATACGCAGTATTTT
cdr3_aa: CASSQDLAGGTDTQYF

j_call: TRBJ1-1
clone_size: .
d_call: TRBD1
v_call: TRBV19
cdr3_nt: TGTGCCAGTAGTACCCCCCTTCAGGGGGCAACTGAAGCTTTCTTT
cdr3_aa: CASSTPLQGATEAFF

j_call: TRBJ2-7
clone_size: .
d_call: TRBD2
v_call: TRBV7-2
cdr3_nt: TGTGCCAGCAGCTCGTCAGCGGGAGGGAACTACGAGCAGTACTTC
cdr3_aa: CASSSSAGGNYEQYF

j_call: TRBJ2-1
clone_size: .
d_call: .
v_call: TRBV7-6
cdr3_nt: TGTGCCAGCAGCTTCATAGCCGATGAGCAGTTCTTC
cdr3_aa: CASSFIADEQFF

j_call: TRBJ1-1
clone_size: .
d_call: .
v_call: TRBV2
cdr3_nt: TGTGCCAGCAGTCTTGGTGAGACACTGATGAACACTGAAGCTTTCTTT
cdr3_aa: CASSLGETLMNTEAFF

j_call: TRBJ1-4
clone_size: .
d_call: TRBD1
v_call: TRBV29-1
cdr3_nt: TGCAGCGCCCGACAGGGAGGTGAAAAACTGTTTTTT
cdr3_aa: CSARQGGEKLFF

j_call: TRBJ2-3
clone_size: .
d_call: TRBD2
v_call: TRBV11-3
cdr3_nt: TGTGCCAGCAGCTTAGACGGGAGGCACACAGATACGCAGTATTTT
cdr3_aa: CASSLDGRHTDTQYF

j_call: TRBJ2-1
clone_size: .
d_call: TRBD2
v_call: TRBV4-2
cdr3_nt: TGTGCCAGCAGCCAAGTAGCCACTAGCGGCCCAAATGAGCAGTTCTTC
cdr3_aa: CASSQVATSGPNEQFF

j_call: TRBJ1-3
clone_size: .
d_call: TRBD1
v_call: TRBV5-1
cdr3_nt: TGCGCCAGCAGCAATTCCGGGACAGGGGGAAACACCATATATTTT
cdr3_aa: CASSNSGTGGNTIYF

j_call: TRBJ1-5
clone_size: .
d_call: .
v_call: TRBV28
cdr3_nt: TGTGCCAGCTGCGGCAATCAGCCCCAGCATTTT
cdr3_aa: CASCGNQPQHF

j_call: TRBJ1-3
clone_size: once
d_call: .
v_call: TRBV6-5
cdr3_nt: TGTGCCAGCAGTTATCGGGATTCTGGAAACACCATATATTTT
cdr3_aa: CASSYRDSGNTIYF

j_call: TRBJ2-1
clone_size: .
d_call: TRBD2
v_call: TRBV7-2
cdr3_nt: TGTGCCAGCAGCTTAGCGCCCAAACTAGCGGGGGGATACTACAATGAGCAGTTCTTC
cdr3_aa: CASSLAPKLAGGYYNEQFF

j_call: TRBJ2-7
clone_size: .
d_call: .
v_call: TRBV24-1
cdr3_nt: TGTGCCACCAGTACCAGTTACGAGCAGTACTTC
cdr3_aa: CATSTSYEQYF

j_call: TRBJ1-3
clone_size: .
d_call: TRBD1
v_call: TRBV7-6
cdr3_nt: TGTGCCAGCAGCTTAGCGCCGGCAGGGGGTGTAAACACCATATATTTT
cdr3_aa: CASSLAPAGGVNTIYF

j_call: TRBJ1-1
clone_size: .
d_call: .
v_call: TRBV24-1
cdr3_nt: TGTGCCACCAGTGATGGCAGGAACACTGAAGCTTTCTTT
cdr3_aa: CATSDGRNTEAFF

j_call: TRBJ1-1
clone_size: .
d_call: .
v_call: TRBV18
cdr3_nt: TGTGCCAGCTCACTACGAAGGACTACCCGGGGGGACACTGAAGCTTTCTTT
cdr3_aa: CASSLRRTTRGDTEAFF

j_call: TRBJ1-1
clone_size: .
d_call: .
v_call: TRBV5-1
cdr3_nt: TGCGCCAGCAGCGCGATGACAGATACTGAAGCTTTCTTT
cdr3_aa: CASSAMTDTEAFF

j_call: TRBJ1-2
clone_size: .
d_call: .
v_call: TRBV7-3
cdr3_nt: TGTGCCAGCAGCTTGGAGGGACGCGGTGGCTACACCTTC
cdr3_aa: CASSLEGRGGYTF

j_call: TRBJ1-5
clone_size: .
d_call: .
v_call: TRBV19
cdr3_nt: TGTGCCAGTACAACCGTGGACCGGGGAGAGAGCAATCAGCCCCAGCATTTT
cdr3_aa: CASTTVDRGESNQPQHF

j_call: TRBJ1-2
clone_size: .
d_call: .
v_call: TRBV27
cdr3_nt: TGTGCCAGCAGTTTGTATCCAGGGAACTATGGCTACACCTTC
cdr3_aa: CASSLYPGNYGYTF

j_call: TRBJ2-5
clone_size: once
d_call: TRBD2
v_call: TRBV27
cdr3_nt: TGTGCCAGCAGTTCACTCCTGGGGGGGACTAGCGGGAGATTTGAGACCCAGTACTTC
cdr3_aa: CASSSLLGGTSGRFETQYF

j_call: TRBJ1-2
clone_size: .
d_call: .
v_call: TRBV4-1
cdr3_nt: TGCGCCAGCAGCCAAGGTACTCGAGGTTTCTATGGCTACACCTTC
cdr3_aa: CASSQGTRGFYGYTF

j_call: TRBJ2-7
clone_size: .
d_call: .
v_call: TRBV18
cdr3_nt: TGTGCCAGCTCACCGTCAGGGGTAGACGAGCAGTACTTC
cdr3_aa: CASSPSGVDEQYF

j_call: TRBJ2-7
clone_size: .
d_call: TRBD1
v_call: TRBV9
cdr3_nt: TGTGCCAGCAGCGTAGAGGCAGGGGGCGTCTACGAGCAGTACTTC
cdr3_aa: CASSVEAGGVYEQYF

j_call: TRBJ2-2
clone_size: .
d_call: TRBD2
v_call: TRBV10-3
cdr3_nt: TGTGCCATCAGATCGGGGGGAACGAACACCGGGGAGCTGTTTTTT
cdr3_aa: CAIRSGGTNTGELFF

j_call: TRBJ1-1
clone_size: .
d_call: .
v_call: TRBV28
cdr3_nt: TGTGCCAGCTATGAAGAGGGTAAGGCCACTGAAGCTTTCTTT
cdr3_aa: CASYEEGKATEAFF

j_call: TRBJ2-7
clone_size: .
d_call: .
v_call: TRBV7-2
cdr3_nt: TGTGCCAGCAGCTTAGTGGCGGGGGCGATCTCCTACGAGCAGTACTTC
cdr3_aa: CASSLVAGAISYEQYF